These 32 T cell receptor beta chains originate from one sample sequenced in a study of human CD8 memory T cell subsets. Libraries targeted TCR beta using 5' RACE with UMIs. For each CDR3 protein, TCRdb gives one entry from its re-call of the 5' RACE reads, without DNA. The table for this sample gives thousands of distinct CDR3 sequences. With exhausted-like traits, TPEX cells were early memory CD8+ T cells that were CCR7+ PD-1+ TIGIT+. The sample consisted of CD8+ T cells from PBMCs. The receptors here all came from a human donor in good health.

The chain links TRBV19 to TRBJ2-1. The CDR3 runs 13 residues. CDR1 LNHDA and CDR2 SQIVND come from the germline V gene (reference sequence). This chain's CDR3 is CASSISIYNEQFF.

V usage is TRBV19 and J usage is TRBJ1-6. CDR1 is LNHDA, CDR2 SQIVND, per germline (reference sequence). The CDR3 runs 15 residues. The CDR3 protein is CASSMALGDNSPLHF. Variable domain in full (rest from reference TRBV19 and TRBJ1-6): DGGITQSPKYLFRKEGQNVTLSCEQNLNHDAMYWYRQDPGQGLRLIYYSQIVNDFQKGDIAEGYSVSREKKESFPLTVTSAQKNPTAFYLCASSMALGDNSPLHFGNGTRLTVT.

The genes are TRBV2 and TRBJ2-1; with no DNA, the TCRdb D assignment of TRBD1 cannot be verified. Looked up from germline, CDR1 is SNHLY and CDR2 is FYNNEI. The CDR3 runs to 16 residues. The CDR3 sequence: CASSGFRDRGNNEQFF.

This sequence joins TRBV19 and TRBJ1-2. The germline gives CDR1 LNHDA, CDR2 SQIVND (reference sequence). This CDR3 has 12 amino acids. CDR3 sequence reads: CASFTDQTGYTF. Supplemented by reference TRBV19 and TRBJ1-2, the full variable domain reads DGGITQSPKYLFRKEGQNVTLSCEQNLNHDAMYWYRQDPGQGLRLIYYSQIVNDFQKGDIAEGYSVSREKKESFPLTVTSAQKNPTAFYLCASFTDQTGYTFGSGTRLTVV.

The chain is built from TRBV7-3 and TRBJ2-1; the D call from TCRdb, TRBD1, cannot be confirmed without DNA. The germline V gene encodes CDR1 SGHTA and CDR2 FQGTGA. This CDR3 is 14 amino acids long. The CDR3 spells CASSSTGSANEQFF.

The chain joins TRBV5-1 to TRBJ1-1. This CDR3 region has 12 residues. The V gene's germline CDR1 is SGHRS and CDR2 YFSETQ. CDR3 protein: CASSFEADEAFF.

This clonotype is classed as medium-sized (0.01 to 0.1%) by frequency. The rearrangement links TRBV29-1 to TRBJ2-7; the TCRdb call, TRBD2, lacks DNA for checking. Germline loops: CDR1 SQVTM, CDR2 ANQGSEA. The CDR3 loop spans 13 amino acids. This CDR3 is CSVAAGLTYEQYF.

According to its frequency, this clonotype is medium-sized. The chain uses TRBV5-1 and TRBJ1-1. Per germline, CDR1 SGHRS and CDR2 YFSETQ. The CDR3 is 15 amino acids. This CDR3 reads CASSLVEGMNTEAFF.

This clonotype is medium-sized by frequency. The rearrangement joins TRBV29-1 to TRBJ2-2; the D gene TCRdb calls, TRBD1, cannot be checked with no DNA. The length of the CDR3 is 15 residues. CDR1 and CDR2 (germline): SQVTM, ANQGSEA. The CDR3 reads CSASSGTEGTGELFF.

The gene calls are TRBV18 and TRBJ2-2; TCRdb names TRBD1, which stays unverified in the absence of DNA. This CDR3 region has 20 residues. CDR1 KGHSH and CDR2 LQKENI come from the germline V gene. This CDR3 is CASPATTGDFFHVNTGELFF.

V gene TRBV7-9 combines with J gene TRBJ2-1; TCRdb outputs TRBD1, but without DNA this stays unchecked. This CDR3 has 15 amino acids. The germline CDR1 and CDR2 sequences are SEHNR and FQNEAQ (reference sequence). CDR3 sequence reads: CASSLRDRGENEQFF. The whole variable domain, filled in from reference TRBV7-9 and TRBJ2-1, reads DTGVSQNPRHKITKRGQNVTFRCDPISEHNRLYWYRQTLGQGPEFLTYFQNEAQLEKSRLLSDRFSAERPKGSFSTLEIQRTEQGDSAMYLCASSLRDRGENEQFFGPGTRLTVL.

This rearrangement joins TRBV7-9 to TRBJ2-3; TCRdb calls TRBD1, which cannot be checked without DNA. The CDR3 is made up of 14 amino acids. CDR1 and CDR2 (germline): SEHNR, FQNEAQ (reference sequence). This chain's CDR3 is CAALPGPRTDTQYF.

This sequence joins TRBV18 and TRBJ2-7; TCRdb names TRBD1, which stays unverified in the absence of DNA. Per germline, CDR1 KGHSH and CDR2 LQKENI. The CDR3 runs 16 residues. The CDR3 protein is CASSRAPGQGSHEQYF.

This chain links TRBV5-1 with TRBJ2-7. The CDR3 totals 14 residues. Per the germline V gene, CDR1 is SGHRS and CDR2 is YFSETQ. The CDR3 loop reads CASSGQDLTYEQYF.

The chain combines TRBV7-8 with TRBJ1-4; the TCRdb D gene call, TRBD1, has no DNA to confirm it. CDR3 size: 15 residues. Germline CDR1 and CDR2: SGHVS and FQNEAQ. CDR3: CASSLDRGLEEKLFF. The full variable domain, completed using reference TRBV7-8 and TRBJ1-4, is GAGVSQSPRYKVAKRGQDVALRCDPISGHVSLFWYQQALGQGPEFLTYFQNEAQLDKSGLPSDRFFAERPEGSVSTLKIQRTQQEDSAVYLCASSLDRGLEEKLFFGSGTQLSVL.

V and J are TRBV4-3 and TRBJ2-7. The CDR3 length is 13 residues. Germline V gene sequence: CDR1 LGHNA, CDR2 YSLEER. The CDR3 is CASSQDRGYEQYF.

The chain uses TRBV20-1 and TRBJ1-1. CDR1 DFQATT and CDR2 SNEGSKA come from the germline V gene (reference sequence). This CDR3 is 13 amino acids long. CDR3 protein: CSARGGENTEAFF.

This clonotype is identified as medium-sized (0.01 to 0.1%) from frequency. The CDR3 sequence is CASSYAGGDEQYF. The gene calls are TRBV7-7 and TRBJ2-7; the TCRdb call, TRBD1, lacks DNA for checking. CDR3 length: 13 amino acids. From germline, CDR1 is SSHAT and CDR2 FNYEAQ (reference sequence).

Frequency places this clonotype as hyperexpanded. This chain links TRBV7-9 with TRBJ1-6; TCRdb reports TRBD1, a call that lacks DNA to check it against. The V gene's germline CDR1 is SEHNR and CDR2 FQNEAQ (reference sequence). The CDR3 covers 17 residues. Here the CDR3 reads CASRQVDGDSYNSPLHF.

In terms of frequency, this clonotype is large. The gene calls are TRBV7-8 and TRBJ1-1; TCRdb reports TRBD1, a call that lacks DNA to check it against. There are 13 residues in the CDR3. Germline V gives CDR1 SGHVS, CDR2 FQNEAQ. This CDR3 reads CASSLRGDTEAFF.

CDR3 sequence: CASSSPGQGDNEQYF. The chain is built from TRBV7-9 and TRBJ2-7; absent DNA, TCRdb's TRBD1 call cannot be checked. The CDR3 spans 15 residues. The germline gives CDR1 SEHNR, CDR2 FQNEAQ (reference sequence).

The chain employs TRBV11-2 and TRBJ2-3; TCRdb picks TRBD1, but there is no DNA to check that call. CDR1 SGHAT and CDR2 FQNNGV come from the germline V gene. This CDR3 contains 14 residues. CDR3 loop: CASSLVPDLDTQYF.

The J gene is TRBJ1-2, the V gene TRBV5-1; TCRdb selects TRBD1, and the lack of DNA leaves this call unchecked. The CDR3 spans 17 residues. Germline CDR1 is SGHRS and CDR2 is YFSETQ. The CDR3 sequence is CASSPRTGGADNYGYTF.

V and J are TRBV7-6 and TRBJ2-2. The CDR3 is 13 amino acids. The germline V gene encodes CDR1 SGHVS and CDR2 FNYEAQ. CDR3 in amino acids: CASSAVNTGELFF. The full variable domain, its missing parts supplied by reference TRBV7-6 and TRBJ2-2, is GAGVSQSPRYKVTKRGQDVALRCDPISGHVSLYWYRQALGQGPEFLTYFNYEAQQDKSGLPNDRFSAERPEGSISTLTIQRTEQRDSAMYRCASSAVNTGELFFGEGSRLTVL.

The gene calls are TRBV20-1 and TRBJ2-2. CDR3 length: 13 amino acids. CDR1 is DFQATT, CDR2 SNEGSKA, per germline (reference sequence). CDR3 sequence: CSANQENTGELFF.

CDR3 amino acids: CASSSSGGPYEQYF. J is TRBJ2-7 and V is TRBV3-1; TCRdb names TRBD1, which stays unverified in the absence of DNA. The CDR3 is 14 residues long. Germline assignment: CDR1 LGHDT and CDR2 YNNKEL (reference sequence).

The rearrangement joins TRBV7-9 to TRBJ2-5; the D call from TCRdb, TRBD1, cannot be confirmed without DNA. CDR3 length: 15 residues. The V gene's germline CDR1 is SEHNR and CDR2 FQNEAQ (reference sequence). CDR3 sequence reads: CASSQTATYQETQYF.

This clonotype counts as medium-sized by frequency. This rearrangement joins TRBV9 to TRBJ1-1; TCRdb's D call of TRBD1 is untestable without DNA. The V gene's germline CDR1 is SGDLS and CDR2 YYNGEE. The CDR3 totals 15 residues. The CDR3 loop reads CASSAPITGGTEAFF.

The CDR3 is CASSQDTGQTFTDTQYF. The chain links TRBV4-3 to TRBJ2-3; TCRdb outputs TRBD1, but without DNA this stays unchecked. The germline V gene has CDR1 LGHNA and CDR2 YSLEER. This CDR3 has 17 amino acids.

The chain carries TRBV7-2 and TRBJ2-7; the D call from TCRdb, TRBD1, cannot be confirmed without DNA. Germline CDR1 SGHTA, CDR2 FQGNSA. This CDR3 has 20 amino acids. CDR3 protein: CASSLGAYVSGARGAYEQYF.

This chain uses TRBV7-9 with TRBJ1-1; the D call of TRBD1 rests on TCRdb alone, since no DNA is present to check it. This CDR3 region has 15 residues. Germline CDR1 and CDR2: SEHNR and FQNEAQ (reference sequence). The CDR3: CASSLTGTGNTEAFF. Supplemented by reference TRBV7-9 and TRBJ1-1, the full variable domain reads DTGVSQNPRHKITKRGQNVTFRCDPISEHNRLYWYRQTLGQGPEFLTYFQNEAQLEKSRLLSDRFSAERPKGSFSTLEIQRTEQGDSAMYLCASSLTGTGNTEAFFGQGTRLTVV.

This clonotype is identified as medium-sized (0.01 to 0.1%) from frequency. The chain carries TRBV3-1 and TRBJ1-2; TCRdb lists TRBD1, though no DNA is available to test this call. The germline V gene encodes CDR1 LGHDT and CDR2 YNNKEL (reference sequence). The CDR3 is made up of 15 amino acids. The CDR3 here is CASSQEGQGFYGYTF.